This TCR beta chain was sequenced during a study of prognosis after radiotherapy for stage I lung cancer. The overall study: Squamous cell carcinoma was diagnosed in 7 or 8 patients and adenocarcinoma in about twelve.

TCR beta CDR3 amplification from genomic DNA was performed by two-round multiplex PCR. First-round PCR amplification was performed with primers specific to each TRBV and TRBJ gene. Each CDR3 protein gets one entry after TCRdb re-called the multiplex PCR reads with MiXCR. Of more than 15,000 distinct CDR3 sequences listed, roughly two fifths are singletons. This clonotype was counted ten times or more. The length of the CDR3 is 14 residues. Germline values: CDR1 SEHNR, CDR2 FQNEAQ (reference sequence). Trimming cost V 7 bases and J 5 bases, with 17 bases left between them. This sequence originates from a donor aged 50 or older with non-small cell lung cancer. The genes are TRBV7-9 and TRBJ2-5; D possibly corresponds to TRBD2 (5 bases). Sequencing was performed on PBMCs, taken before or after stereotactic body radiation therapy (not recorded which). The CDR3 here is CASKESGRGETQYF. The CDR3 DNA reads TGTGCCAGCAAGGAATCGGGCCGCGGGGAGACCCAGTACTTC.